Included here is one T cell receptor beta chain sequence, with context. Its antigen is still unknown. Base qualities are not recorded, but no much larger clone differs from it by a single base. Receptor amplification or capture employed the immunoSEQ multiplex PCR assay. What TCRdb holds here is the immuneACCESS table cut down to in-frame rearrangements. Part of the clones is not present; checked against another copy, under half of the missing clones reflect an unresolved V gene, and the others are unexplained. A total of approximately 41,000 clones appear in this sample, about 91% of them only once. About 1.2% of the sample belongs to the ten largest clones. The CDR3 contains 19 residues, cysteine and phenylalanine counted. Solely the CDR3 DNA is kept, with 57 bases framed from the first base. CDR1 and CDR2, looked up from the germline V gene, are SGHRS and YFSETQ. V and J are trimmed by 4 bases and 5 bases, and the gene matches miss 14 bases of the junction.

This entry is derived from a study of T cell changes during pregnancy in multiple sclerosis (dated by TCRdb to 2018 to 2020). With regard to the full study: The study examined how the T cell repertoire changed over the course of pregnancy in women with multiple sclerosis.

The receptor chain draws on TRBV5-1 and TRBJ2-5; TRBD2 aligns with 16 central bases. The sequence derives from a female donor with multiple sclerosis, enrolled in a pregnancy study. Sequencing used CD4+ T cells from peripheral blood mononuclear cells, obtained in the first trimester of pregnancy. The nucleotide sequence is given as TGCGCCAGCAGCCCGGGACTAGCGGGAGGGCCAGCCGTGCCGGAGACCCAGTACTTC. Its translation reads: CASSPGLAGGPAVPETQYF. With the rest looked up from the reference TRBV5-1 and TRBJ2-5 genes rather than sequenced, the full variable domain is KAGVTQTPRYLIKTRGQQVTLSCSPISGHRSVSWYQQTPGQGLQFLFEYFSETQRNKGNFPGRFSGRQFSNSRSEMNVSTLELGDSALYLCASSPGLAGGPAVPETQYFGPGTRLLVL.